One TCR beta chain is described in this entry. Its antigen is still unknown. A second roughly 7 to 11 cycle PCR used barcoded and J-beta primers. TCRdb re-called the 5' RACE reads with MiXCR, one entry per CDR3 protein. Of about 1.8 million distinct CDR3 sequences in the sample, about 50% were seen once. The record originates from a study of blood T cells in healthy people across ages. General study points: A conclusive naive versus antigen-experienced comparison was prevented by the unsorted PBMCs. Donors of long life had a larger count of naive CD4+ cells and greater diversity than aged donors. Estimates of diversity drawn from one million T cells were considered underestimates.

Losses at the gene ends were 7 bases for V and 8 bases for J; bases not matched to a gene: 11. There are 16 residues in the CDR3. Germline values: CDR1 KGHDR, CDR2 SFDVKD. Material for sequencing was blood. The rearrangement uses TRBV24-1 and TRBJ2-1; 12 nucleotides agree with TRBD1. This TCR was sampled from a woman aged 40 to 50 in good health. As DNA, the CDR3 is TGTGCCACCAGGAAGTCCGGGACAGGGGGCAGGGATGAGCAGTTCTTC. Its protein product is CATRKSGTGGRDEQFF.